The 23 T cell receptor beta chains reported below all come from one sample, sequenced in a study of blood T cell repertoires in COVID-19. TCRdb's table, derived via immunoSEQ multiplex PCR, lists solely in-frame clones and lacks some. The profile shows fewer than 130,000 clones, about 70% of them singletons. Sequencing was performed on peripheral blood. These receptors were taken from a woman in her fifties or sixties with acute or convalescent COVID-19.

The CDR3 sequence: CASMNQGARSYTF. The CDR3 DNA sequence: TGTGCCAGCATGAATCAGGGGGCGCGTAGCTACACCTTC. The chain employs TRBV2 and TRBJ1-2; TRBD1 matches at 8 bases. J gave up 9 bases and V 7 bases, and 10 bases lay outside the gene matches. The CDR3 has 13 amino acids. The germline CDR1 and CDR2 sequences are SNHLY and FYNNEI. Complete variable domain (other parts from reference TRBV2 and TRBJ1-2): EPEVTQTPSHQVTQMGQEVILRCVPISNHLYFYWYRQILGQKVEFLVSFYNNEISEKSEIFDDQFSVERPDGSNFTLKIRSTKLEDSAMYFCASMNQGARSYTFGSGTRLTVV.

V and J are TRBV29-1 and TRBJ1-1; 8 bases map to TRBD1. J gave up 4 bases and V 6 bases, and 4 bases lay outside the gene matches. The germline V gene encodes CDR1 SQVTM and CDR2 ANQGSEA. CDR3 length: 12 residues. CDR3 in amino acids: CSVEQGGTEAFF. The CDR3 DNA reads TGCAGCGTGGAACAGGGGGGCACTGAAGCTTTCTTT.

This chain connects TRBV9 to TRBJ1-1; perhaps TRBD1 as D (5 bases). In germline, CDR1 is SGDLS, CDR2 YYNGEE. The V end lost 6 bases, the J end lost 1 base, and 16 bases lay between the germline ends. The CDR3 length is 15 residues. The CDR3, as DNA: TGTGCCAGCACCGCATATCCGACAGCGAACACTGAAGCTTTCTTT. This sequence encodes CASTAYPTANTEAFF.

The chain carries TRBV18 and TRBJ1-1; D may be TRBD1 (6 bases). This CDR3 region has 13 residues. V was trimmed by 4 bases and J by 1 base, leaving 7 bases between them. Per germline, CDR1 KGHSH and CDR2 LQKENI. The CDR3 sequence: CASSRGQNTEAFF. The CDR3 nucleotides read TGTGCCAGCTCACGGGGACAGAACACTGAAGCTTTCTTT.

This chain links TRBV28 with TRBJ1-1, with unresolved D. The CDR3 runs to 15 residues. Germline V gene lookup returns CDR1 MDHEN and CDR2 SYDVKM. V gave up 2 bases and J gave up 1 base, with 11 bases separating them. In DNA form, the CDR3 reads TGTGCCAGCAGTTTACCGTACCAGGCGAACACTGAAGCTTTCTTT. It translates to CASSLPYQANTEAFF.

The chain recombines TRBV5-1 with TRBJ1-4; D call uncertain. Germline lookup yields CDR1 SGHRS and CDR2 YFSETQ. V was clipped by 0 bases and J by 4 bases, with 13 bases between them. The CDR3 is made up of 16 amino acids. The DNA of the CDR3 is TGCGCCAGCAGCTTGGGTCGATACAGCCTTAATGAAAAACTGTTTTTT. It specifies CASSLGRYSLNEKLFF.

The V call is TRBV29-1, the J call TRBJ1-1; D remains ambiguous. The V end was cut by 4 bases, the J end by 4 bases, with 16 bases between. Germline CDR1 and CDR2: SQVTM and ANQGSEA. The CDR3 length is 14 residues. The CDR3 loop is CSVALLVVSTEAFF. The CDR3 DNA reads TGCAGCGTTGCATTGCTGGTGGTCAGCACTGAAGCTTTCTTT.

This clone was detected once. J is TRBJ1-4 and V is TRBV9; no clear D. Between the trimmed V and J ends, which lost 0 bases and 0 bases, there was a span of 9 bases. The CDR3 loop spans 16 amino acids. From germline, CDR1 is SGDLS and CDR2 YYNGEE. CDR3 DNA sequence: TGTGCCAGCAGCGTAGGTCGCGTTGCAACTAATGAAAAACTGTTTTTT. Translation gives CASSVGRVATNEKLFF. Combining the CDR3 with reference TRBV9 and TRBJ1-4 gives the whole variable domain DSGVTQTPKHLITATGQRVTLRCSPRSGDLSVYWYQQSLDQGLQFLIQYYNGEERAKGNILERFSAQQFPDLHSELNLSSLELGDSALYFCASSVGRVATNEKLFFGSGTQLSVL.

J is TRBJ1-1 and V is TRBV7-6; D gene ambiguous. Germline lookup yields CDR1 SGHVS and CDR2 FNYEAQ. The CDR3 consists of 14 residues. The germline V and J ends were trimmed by 2 bases and 1 base, with 8 bases remaining between them. Here the CDR3 reads CASSLKTENTEAFF. CDR3 in DNA: TGTGCCAGCAGCTTAAAAACAGAGAACACTGAAGCTTTCTTT.

This clone showed up just a few times. The chain carries TRBV3-1 (or the pseudogene TRBV3-2) and TRBJ1-6; D not resolved. V dropped 1 base and J dropped 7 bases, with 11 bases sitting between them. Germline CDR1 and CDR2: LGHDT and YNNKEL (reference sequence). The CDR3 runs 15 residues. The CDR3 here is CASSQGPLGNSPLHF. The CDR3 DNA is TGTGCCAGCAGCCAAGGCCCGCTCGGGAATTCACCCCTCCACTTT.

The sample holds a few counts of this clone. The gene calls are TRBV10-3 and TRBJ1-4, with 11 nucleotides matching TRBD1. The CDR3 length is 15 residues. Germline lookup yields CDR1 ENHRY and CDR2 SYGVKD. Germline trimming cut 4 bases from V and 7 bases from J; bases unmatched to any gene: 5. DNA for the CDR3: TGTGCCATCAGTGTTGGCGGGACAGGGGGTGAAAAACTGTTTTTT. This encodes CAISVGGTGGEKLFF.

The chain couples TRBV29-1 to TRBJ1-2, with 9 bases lining up with TRBD1. V lost 7 bases and J lost 8; bases outside the gene matches: 5. The germline gives CDR1 SQVTM, CDR2 ANQGSEA. The CDR3 is 11 amino acids. The DNA of the CDR3 is TGCAGCGGCACAGGGGGCTGGGGCTACACCTTC. Protein: CSGTGGWGYTF.

There are a few counts of this clone. The chain links TRBV2 to TRBJ1-2, with 12 bases fitting TRBD1. V gave up 4 bases and J gave up 4 bases; unmatched junction bases: 10. This CDR3 is 17 amino acids long. In germline, CDR1 is SNHLY, CDR2 FYNNEI. CDR3 residues: CASSGDRGRTGGYGYTF. CDR3 sequence (DNA): TGTGCCAGCAGTGGGGACAGGGGGCGGACAGGTGGCTATGGCTACACCTTC.

A note on this clone: This specimen includes other DNA sequences encoding the same CDR3. The chain employs TRBV4-3 and TRBJ1-1; D uncertain. This CDR3 contains 14 residues. The V end was cut by 0 bases, the J end by 1 base, with 6 bases between. Germline V gene lookup returns CDR1 LGHNA and CDR2 YSLEER. CDR3 residues: CASSQDRGNTEAFF. The CDR3 DNA reads as TGCGCCAGCAGCCAAGATCGGGGGAACACTGAAGCTTTCTTT.

This clone occurred a few times. The rearrangement uses TRBV7-9 and TRBJ2-1; 9 positions match TRBD2. The germline V gene encodes CDR1 SEHNR and CDR2 FQNEAQ (reference sequence). V lost 1 base to trimming and J lost 5 bases; unmatched junction nucleotides: 3. The CDR3 spans 15 residues. The CDR3 DNA follows: TGTGCCAGCAGCTTAGGTAGCGGGGGTCACAATGAGCAGTTCTTC. Its protein product is CASSLGSGGHNEQFF.

This sequence joins TRBV5-8 and TRBJ2-7, with 7 bases identical to TRBD1. With V trimmed by 0 bases and J by 2 bases, 5 bases remained unmatched. CDR1 is SGHTS and CDR2 is YDEGEE in the germline V gene. The CDR3 consists of 15 residues. The CDR3 coding sequence is TGTGCCAGCAGCTTGGGAGAGGGGACAGCCTACGAGCAGTACTTC. Its protein product is CASSLGEGTAYEQYF. Drawing the rest from reference TRBV5-8 and TRBJ2-7, the complete variable domain is EAGVTQSPTHLIKTRGQQATLRCSPISGHTSVYWYQQALGLGLQFLLWYDEGEERNRGNFPPRFSGRQFPNYSSELNVNALELEDSALYLCASSLGEGTAYEQYFGPGTRLTVT.

The chain uses TRBV30 and TRBJ2-1; 10 bases line up with TRBD2. The CDR3 spans 16 residues. V shed 6 bases and J 1 base; nucleotides not matched to a gene: 9. Per the germline V gene, CDR1 is GTSNPN and CDR2 is SVGIG (reference sequence). CDR3 sequence: CACTSGARPSYNEQFF. CDR3 sequence (DNA): TGTGCCTGTACTAGCGGGGCACGTCCTTCCTACAATGAGCAGTTCTTC. The full variable domain, completed using reference TRBV30 and TRBJ2-1, is SQTIHQWPATLVQPVGSPLSLECTVEGTSNPNLYWYRQAAGRGLQLLFYSVGIGQISSEVPQNLSASRPQDRQFILSSKKLLLSDSGFYLCACTSGARPSYNEQFFGPGTRLTVL.

V and J are TRBV25-1 and TRBJ2-3; TRBD2 might be the D (6 bases). Looked up from germline, CDR1 is MGHDK and CDR2 is SYGVNS. The CDR3 extends over 13 amino acids. V lost 7 bases and J lost 3, with 11 bases in between. Here the CDR3 DNA reads TGTGCCAGCACGGGAGCAAATACAGATACGCAGTATTTT. It codes for CASTGANTDTQYF.

The chain couples TRBV2 to TRBJ1-1, with 11 positions matching TRBD1. The V segment lost 8 bases and the J segment 11 bases; nucleotides outside the gene matches: 10. The germline CDR1 and CDR2 sequences are SNHLY and FYNNEI. The CDR3 runs 13 residues. CDR3 nucleotide sequence: TGTGCCAGCTGCCGGACAGGGGGCTTGAGGGCTTTCTTT. Encoded protein: CASCRTGGLRAFF.

This clone was seen more than once but under ten times. V is TRBV5-4 and J is TRBJ2-7; 12 bases match TRBD1. The CDR3 has 16 residues. The germline CDR1 and CDR2 sequences are SGHNT and YYREEE (reference sequence). V was clipped by 2 bases and J by 7 bases; unmatched bases: 10. DNA of the CDR3: TGTGCCAGCAGCTTTAAATGGGGACAGGGGGCGAGGGAGCAGTACTTC. This sequence encodes CASSFKWGQGAREQYF. Full variable domain (remainder filled in from reference TRBV5-4 and TRBJ2-7): ETGVTQSPTHLIKTRGQQVTLRCSSQSGHNTVSWYQQALGQGPQFIFQYYREEENGRGNFPPRFSGLQFPNYSSELNVNALELDDSALYLCASSFKWGQGAREQYFGPGTRLTVT.

The rearrangement uses TRBV4-2 and TRBJ1-2; D is uncertain. CDR1 is LGHNA and CDR2 is YNFKEQ in the germline V gene. With 0 bases removed from V and 4 bases from J, the gap between germline ends came to 15 bases. The CDR3 contains 16 residues. CDR3 bases: TGTGCCAGCAGCCAAGATCCAGGCACCGTCTTCTATGGCTACACCTTC. Protein sequence: CASSQDPGTVFYGYTF.

The V call is TRBV18, the J call TRBJ1-2; no definite D call. This CDR3 is 14 amino acids long. The germline gives CDR1 KGHSH, CDR2 LQKENI. The V end was cut by 1 base, the J end by 4 bases, with 10 bases between. This chain's CDR3 is CASSPREGSYGYTF. The CDR3 nucleotides are TGTGCCAGCTCACCACGAGAGGGAAGCTATGGCTACACCTTC.

The chain links TRBV24-1 to TRBJ2-3, with D tentatively TRBD1 (7 bases). The germline V gene has CDR1 KGHDR and CDR2 SFDVKD. The V and J ends lost 4 bases and 4 bases respectively, with 20 bases between them. CDR3 length: 17 amino acids. The CDR3 is CATSDGGRGSFADTQYF. The CDR3 nucleotides read TGTGCCACCAGTGACGGGGGCAGGGGGTCTTTTGCAGATACGCAGTATTTT.